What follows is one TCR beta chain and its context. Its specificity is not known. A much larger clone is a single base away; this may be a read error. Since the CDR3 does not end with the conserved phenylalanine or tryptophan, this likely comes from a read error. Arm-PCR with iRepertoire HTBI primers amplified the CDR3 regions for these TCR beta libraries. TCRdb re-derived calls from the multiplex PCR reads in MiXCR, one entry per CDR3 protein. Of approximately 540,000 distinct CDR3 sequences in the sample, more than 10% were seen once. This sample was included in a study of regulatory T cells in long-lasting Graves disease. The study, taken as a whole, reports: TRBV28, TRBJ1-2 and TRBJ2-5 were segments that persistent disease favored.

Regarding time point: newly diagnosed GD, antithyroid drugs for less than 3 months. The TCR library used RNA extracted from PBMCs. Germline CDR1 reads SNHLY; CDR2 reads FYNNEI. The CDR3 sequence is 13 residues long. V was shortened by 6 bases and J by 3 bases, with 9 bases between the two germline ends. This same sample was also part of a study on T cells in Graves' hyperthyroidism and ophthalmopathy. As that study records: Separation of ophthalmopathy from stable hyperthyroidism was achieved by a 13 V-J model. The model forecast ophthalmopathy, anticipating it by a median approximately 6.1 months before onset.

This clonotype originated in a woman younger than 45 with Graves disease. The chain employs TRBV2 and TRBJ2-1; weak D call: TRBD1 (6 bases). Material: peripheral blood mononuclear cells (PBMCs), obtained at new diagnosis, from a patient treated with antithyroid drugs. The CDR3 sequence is CASSRTVYNEQFL. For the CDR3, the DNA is TGTGCCAGCAGCAGGACAGTCTACAATGAGCAGTTCCTC.